A single sample is the source of the 28 T cell receptor beta chains below, sequenced in a study of T cell clones after liver transplantation. The method was immunoSEQ multiplex PCR; TCRdb's version includes in-frame clones alone and lacks a portion of them. The sample gives about 80,000 clones, roughly 80% of which show up once; around 0.45% is in the top ten. The starting material was CD4+ T cells from blood, obtained 45 to 46 months after liver transplant. These receptors originate from a human patient who received a liver transplant. Some T cells could come from the graft donor.

The V call is TRBV28, the J call TRBJ2-1; 9 bases match TRBD2. Germline V CDR1 and CDR2: MDHEN, SYDVKM. The junction had 16 bases not matched to a gene; V was cut back by 5 bases and J by 5 bases. The CDR3 has 18 amino acids. The CDR3 region is CASSGVSGRPQKDNEQFF. CDR3 coding DNA: TGTGCCAGCAGTGGGGTTAGCGGGAGACCTCAGAAAGACAATGAGCAGTTCTTC.

As regards this clone: Other DNA sequences from this sample encode an identical CDR3 as well. V gene TRBV27 combines with J gene TRBJ1-1; D not resolved. CDR1 and CDR2 from the germline V gene are MNHEY and SMNVEV (reference sequence). The CDR3 extends over 14 amino acids. V was clipped by 3 bases and J by 0 bases, with 8 bases between them. CDR3 region: CASSLNGMNTEAFF. Here the CDR3 DNA reads TGTGCCAGCAGTTTGAACGGAATGAACACTGAAGCTTTCTTT.

The chain has TRBV7-2 and TRBJ1-2; 8 bases line up with TRBD1. Germline-derived CDR1 and CDR2 are SGHTA and FQGNSA. The CDR3 loop spans 13 amino acids. The ends lost 4 bases at V and 4 bases at J; junction bases unmatched: 2. The CDR3 coding sequence is TGTGCCAGCAGCTCCGGACAGGGCTATGGCTACACCTTC. The encoded protein is CASSSGQGYGYTF.

This chain joins TRBV2 and TRBJ1-2; 8 bases agree with TRBD1. The CDR3 contains 15 residues. Unmatched junction bases numbered 14, after V lost 7 bases and J lost 7 bases. Germline-derived CDR1 and CDR2 are SNHLY and FYNNEI. CDR3 region: CASTLPRTGFSGYTF. The DNA for the CDR3 is TGTGCCAGCACCCTCCCCAGGACAGGGTTCTCTGGCTACACCTTC.

The rearrangement uses TRBV18 and TRBJ2-7, with D tentatively TRBD2 (6 bases). Trimming took off 3 bases at V and 2 bases at J, with 17 bases between the two ends. CDR1 KGHSH and CDR2 LQKENI come from the germline V gene. CDR3 length equals 16 residues. CDR3 sequence: CASSPSGTQGPYEQYF. The CDR3 DNA sequence: TGTGCCAGCTCACCCTCCGGGACTCAAGGCCCCTACGAGCAGTACTTC.

The V and J genes are TRBV2 and TRBJ1-5; D might be TRBD1 (6 bases). CDR1 SNHLY and CDR2 FYNNEI come from the germline V gene. V was pared by 4 bases and J by 1 base, with 8 bases between. The CDR3 runs 14 residues. The CDR3 DNA follows: TGTGCCAGCAGTGTCAGGGGAAGCAATCAGCCCCAGCATTTT. It codes for CASSVRGSNQPQHF.

The chain couples TRBV7-2 to TRBJ2-7, with 11 positions matching TRBD2. V gave up 4 bases and J gave up 2 bases; unmatched junction bases: 4. The CDR3 spans 15 residues. The germline V gene has CDR1 SGHTA and CDR2 FQGNSA. CDR3 in amino acids: CASSYRLAGPYEQYF. The CDR3 DNA is TGTGCCAGCAGCTACAGACTAGCGGGACCCTACGAGCAGTACTTC.

This clone was counted only a few times. The J gene is TRBJ2-5, the V gene TRBV7-3, with a weak D call TRBD2 (6 bases). Germline values: CDR1 SGHTA, CDR2 FQGTGA. The CDR3 totals 13 residues. With 5 bases removed from V and 9 bases from J, the gap between germline ends came to 16 bases. The CDR3 is CASSPGGGQAQYF. The CDR3 coding sequence is TGTGCCAGCAGCCCCGGGGGTGGGCAGGCCCAGTACTTC.

The gene calls are TRBV15 and TRBJ2-2; 8 bases agree with TRBD2. The V and J ends lost 0 bases and 1 base, in that order; junction bases with no gene match: 1. This CDR3 is built from 16 residues. Per the germline V gene, CDR1 is LNHNV and CDR2 is YYDKDF (reference sequence). DNA of the CDR3: TGTGCCACCAGCAGAGAACTAGCGGTGAACACCGGGGAGCTGTTTTTT. This sequence encodes CATSRELAVNTGELFF.

The chain recombines TRBV6-6 with TRBJ1-1; 8 bases line up with TRBD1. In germline, CDR1 is MNHNY, CDR2 SVGAGI (reference sequence). The CDR3 loop spans 16 amino acids. Trimming cost V 2 bases and J 2 bases; bases outside gene matches: 7. The CDR3 sequence: CASSYNQGAANTEAFF. Written as DNA, the CDR3 is TGTGCCAGCAGTTACAACCAGGGGGCTGCCAACACTGAAGCTTTCTTT.

V and J are TRBV5-1 and TRBJ2-2; weak D call: TRBD2 (6 bases). Per germline, CDR1 SGHRS and CDR2 YFSETQ. The CDR3 is made up of 14 amino acids. V was trimmed by 0 bases and J by 8 bases, leaving 11 bases between them. This CDR3 is CASSLEGGEGELFF. Written as DNA, the CDR3 is TGCGCCAGCAGCTTGGAAGGAGGGGAAGGGGAGCTGTTTTTT.

The chain uses TRBV12-1 and TRBJ2-7; the DNA was not compared with TRBD2, the D call given in the table. TRBV12-1 is a pseudogene. The CDR3 covers 16 residues. CDR3 residues: CASSFEREGLPYEQYF. The CDR3 DNA is TGTGCCAGCAGCTTTGAGCGGGAGGGCCTTCCCTACGAGCAGTACTTC.

V usage is TRBV6-6 and J usage is TRBJ1-5; possible D gene TRBD1, 5 bases. The V gene lost 0 bases and the J gene lost 6 bases, with 12 bases spanning the gap. The CDR3 runs 15 residues. Germline V gives CDR1 MNHNY, CDR2 SVGAGI (reference sequence). CDR3: CASSYSSPGGQPQHF. The CDR3 DNA follows: TGTGCCAGCAGTTACTCGTCCCCGGGGGGTCAGCCCCAGCATTTT.

A single count supports this clone. The rearrangement links TRBV27 to TRBJ2-1; 12 positions match TRBD2. The CDR3 contains 16 residues. Germline CDR1 and CDR2: MNHEY and SMNVEV (reference sequence). The V and J ends lost 5 bases and 5 bases, in that order; junction bases with no gene match: 7. CDR3 nucleotides: TGTGCCAGCAGTGCCCGACTAGCGGGGGAGAACAATGAGCAGTTCTTC. The encoded protein is CASSARLAGENNEQFF.

The chain joins TRBV11-1 to TRBJ2-7; D is possibly TRBD1 (6 bases). This CDR3 contains 13 residues. Trimming took 5 bases from V and 7 from J, leaving 15 bases between them. Per germline, CDR1 SGHAT and CDR2 FQDESV (reference sequence). The CDR3 spells CASSHNREGEQYF. DNA for the CDR3: TGTGCCAGCAGCCATAACAGGGAAGGGGAGCAGTACTTC.

The chain uses TRBV15 and TRBJ2-7; TRBD1 aligns across 9 bases. CDR3 size: 12 residues. The germline CDR1 and CDR2 sequences are LNHNV and YYDKDF (reference sequence). V gave up 2 bases and J gave up 12 bases; unmatched junction bases: 5. CDR3 coding DNA: TGTGCCACCAGCAGATTGGGACAGGGTCGGTACTTC. This encodes CATSRLGQGRYF.

This rearrangement joins TRBV7-6 to TRBJ1-3, with TRBD1 matching 9 bases. Germline-derived CDR1 and CDR2 are SGHVS and FNYEAQ. CDR3 length: 14 residues. Losses at the gene ends were 5 bases for V and 3 bases for J; bases not matched to a gene: 2. CDR3 sequence reads: CASSRDRDGNTIYF. CDR3 DNA sequence: TGTGCCAGCAGCCGGGACAGGGATGGAAACACCATATATTTT.

The chain couples TRBV6-5 to TRBJ2-3; a weak D match, TRBD1 (6 bases). Germline V gene data show CDR1 as MNHEY and CDR2 as SVGAGI. V lost 7 bases, J lost 1 base, and 12 bases lay in between. The CDR3 runs 14 residues. CDR3 protein: CASKQGLGTDTQYF. CDR3 coding DNA: TGTGCCAGCAAGCAGGGGTTGGGCACAGATACGCAGTATTTT.

The gene calls are TRBV2 and TRBJ2-1; weak D call: TRBD2 (6 bases). This CDR3 contains 14 residues. V shed 8 bases and J shed 0 bases, with 11 bases lying between them. Germline CDR1 SNHLY, CDR2 FYNNEI. CDR3 nucleotide sequence: TGTGCCAGCGAAGACGGGAGCTCCTACAATGAGCAGTTCTTC. It codes for CASEDGSSYNEQFF.

The rearrangement uses TRBV7-9 and TRBJ2-1, with 10 bases lining up with TRBD2. CDR1 is SEHNR, CDR2 FQNEAQ, per germline (reference sequence). The CDR3 totals 14 residues. V dropped 5 bases and J dropped 9; count of bases not matched to a gene: 7. CDR3 loop: CASSPGLASGEQFF. CDR3 sequence (DNA): TGTGCCAGCAGCCCGGGACTAGCGAGTGGTGAGCAGTTCTTC.

The genes are TRBV10-3 and TRBJ2-5; 13 bases are a match to TRBD2. Germline-derived CDR1 and CDR2 are ENHRY and SYGVKD. This CDR3 is 15 amino acids long. Unmatched junction bases numbered 0, after V lost 2 bases and J lost 3 bases. The CDR3 loop reads CAISEGTSGKETQYF. The DNA for the CDR3 is TGTGCCATCAGTGAGGGGACTAGCGGGAAAGAGACCCAGTACTTC.

The V call is TRBV6-5, the J call TRBJ2-7; D could derive from TRBD1 or TRBD2 (5 bases each). V shed 0 bases and J shed 2 bases, with 8 bases lying between them. From germline, CDR1 is MNHEY and CDR2 SVGAGI. The CDR3 runs to 14 residues. The chain's CDR3 is CASSYSLGAYEQYF. DNA of the CDR3: TGTGCCAGCAGTTACTCGCTGGGGGCCTACGAGCAGTACTTC.

This chain links TRBV5-1 with TRBJ2-2, with a tentative D call TRBD1 (7 bases). V dropped 3 bases and J dropped 1 base, with 22 bases sitting between them. This CDR3 region has 19 residues. Germline CDR1 reads SGHRS; CDR2 reads YFSETQ. The CDR3 nucleotides are TGCGCCAGCAGCTCCCCCGAGGACAGGCCGGGGGTGAACACCGGGGAGCTGTTTTTT. It is translated as CASSSPEDRPGVNTGELFF.

V gene TRBV28 combines with J gene TRBJ2-4; D not certain. The CDR3 runs to 14 residues. V shed 5 bases and J shed 2 bases, with 10 bases lying between them. CDR1 MDHEN and CDR2 SYDVKM come from the germline V gene. The CDR3 DNA reads TGTGCCAGCAGTCCTCAGCCACCCAAAAACATTCAGTACTTC. As protein: CASSPQPPKNIQYF.

Remarks on this clone: Relative to the germline gene, one junction end is altered; a read error may explain this. The chain carries TRBV5-3 and TRBJ2-3; D not resolved. Being an ORF, TRBV5-3 has a function that is uncertain. The CDR3 loop spans 14 amino acids. CDR3 nucleotides: TGTGCCAGCAGCTACCCGATGAGCACAGATACGCAGTATTTT. Translated: CASSYPMSTDTQYF.

The V call is TRBV2, the J call TRBJ1-3; D is unresolved. Germline lookup yields CDR1 SNHLY and CDR2 FYNNEI. Trimming cost V 3 bases and J 2 bases, with 8 bases left between them. The CDR3 consists of 14 residues. The CDR3 DNA sequence: TGTGCCAGCAGTGAGGTTCCAGCTGGAAACACCATATATTTT. As protein: CASSEVPAGNTIYF.

This chain joins TRBV15 and TRBJ1-5; no clear D. The CDR3 runs to 13 residues. Between the trimmed V and J ends, which lost 0 bases and 5 bases, there was a span of 5 bases. Germline values: CDR1 LNHNV, CDR2 YYDKDF (reference sequence). Here the CDR3 DNA reads TGTGCCACCAGCAGAGAGGGTTATCAGCCCCAGCATTTT. This encodes CATSREGYQPQHF. The variable domain in full, with the rest retrieved from reference TRBV15 and TRBJ1-5, is DAMVIQNPRYQVTQFGKPVTLSCSQTLNHNVMYWYQQKSSQAPKLLFHYYDKDFNNEADTPDNFQSRRPNTSFCFLDIRSPGLGDTAMYLCATSREGYQPQHFGDGTRLSIL.

The CDR3 region has the DNA TGCAGCGCCGACACAAGCCTCTTCTCTGGGGCCAACGTCCTGACTTTC. It encodes CSADTSLFSGANVLTF. The chain is built from TRBV29-1 and TRBJ2-6; D ambiguous. V was trimmed by 7 bases and J by 0 bases, leaving 16 bases between them. The length of the CDR3 is 16 residues. Looked up from germline, CDR1 is SQVTM and CDR2 is ANQGSEA.